Included here is one T cell receptor (beta chain) sequence, with context. The data were obtained in a study of blood T cell repertoires in COVID-19. In the study overall: Acute and convalescent COVID-19 samples came from the United States, Italy and Spain. From T cells, B-cell-depleted T cells, or PBMCs came the material, which was cDNA or gDNA.

While infection was still active, Seattle patients were enrolled and then followed longitudinally. The germline V gene encodes CDR1 SGHAT and CDR2 FQDESV (reference sequence). The CDR3 covers 15 residues. Trimming shortened V by 5 bases and J by 6 bases, and 14 bases separated the two germline ends. Original processing notes: How many nucleated cells were present was estimated from reference gene primer amplification. Clones were sequenced by immunoSEQ multiplex PCR, and TCRdb holds only the in-frame ones, with some missing. The DNA gave D and trimming, while V, J and clone size come from that table. This table holds about 230,000 clones, just over 85% found once.

The sequence was collected from a man between 45 and 60 years old with COVID-19, enrolled during active disease. The rearrangement joins TRBV11-1 to TRBJ1-6, with D hard to call. Sequencing was carried out using peripheral blood. This CDR3 is CASSLGSGGNSPLHF. For the CDR3, the DNA is TGTGCCAGCAGCCTTGGGTCCGGCGGTAATTCACCCCTCCACTTT.